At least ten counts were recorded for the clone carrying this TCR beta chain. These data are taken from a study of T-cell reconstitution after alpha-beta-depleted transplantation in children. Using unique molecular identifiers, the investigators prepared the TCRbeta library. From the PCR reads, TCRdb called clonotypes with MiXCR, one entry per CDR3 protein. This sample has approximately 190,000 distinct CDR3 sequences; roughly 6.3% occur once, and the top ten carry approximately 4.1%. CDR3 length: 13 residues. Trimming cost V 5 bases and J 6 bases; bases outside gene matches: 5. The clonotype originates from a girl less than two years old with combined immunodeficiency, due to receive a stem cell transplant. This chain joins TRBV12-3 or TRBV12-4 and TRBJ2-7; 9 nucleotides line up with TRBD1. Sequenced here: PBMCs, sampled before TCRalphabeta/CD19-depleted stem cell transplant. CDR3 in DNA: TGTGCCAGCAGTGGGGACAGGGATGGCGAGCAGTACTTC. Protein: CASSGDRDGEQYF.